A single sample gave rise to the 13 T cell receptor beta chains below, sequenced in a study of shared clonotypes between healthy human individuals. Produced via immunoSEQ multiplex PCR; TCRdb's table is partial and in-frame only. The data hold 2 million to 2.5 million clones, with more than 90% observed a single time. The specimen sequenced was naive CD4+ T cells sorted from blood. Specified subset: CD45RA+ positively selected. These receptors originate from a young man in good health.

V usage is TRBV27 and J usage is TRBJ1-2; 7 bases map to TRBD1. Germline CDR1 MNHEY, CDR2 SMNVEV (reference sequence). CDR3 length equals 11 residues. Losses at the gene ends were 11 bases for V and 5 bases for J; bases not matched to a gene: 5. The CDR3 region has the DNA TGTGCCGCCCAGGGGGAGTATGGCTACACCTTC. This translates into CAAQGEYGYTF.

The gene calls are TRBV19 and TRBJ2-3; 7 positions match TRBD2. CDR3 length: 14 residues. The V and J ends lost 5 bases and 3 bases, in that order; junction bases with no gene match: 5. The germline CDR1 and CDR2 sequences are LNHDA and SQIVND (reference sequence). The CDR3 here is CASSQRGETDTQYF. CDR3 DNA: TGTGCCAGTAGTCAACGGGGGGAGACAGATACGCAGTATTTT.

V gene TRBV30 combines with J gene TRBJ2-5, with TRBD1 matching 8 bases. The germline gives CDR1 GTSNPN, CDR2 SVGIG (reference sequence). The CDR3 length is 13 residues. V dropped 2 bases and J dropped 5; count of bases not matched to a gene: 4. CDR3 sequence: CAWSWTGTETQYF. The CDR3 DNA is TGTGCCTGGAGTTGGACAGGGACGGAGACCCAGTACTTC.

The gene calls are TRBV6-5 and TRBJ2-3; tentatively, D is TRBD2 (6 bases). The germline V and J ends were trimmed by 2 bases and 4 bases, with 10 bases remaining between them. Germline V gives CDR1 MNHEY, CDR2 SVGAGI. The CDR3 contains 14 residues. CDR3 DNA: TGTGCCAGCAGTTACGGAAGGAGGGCAGATACGCAGTATTTT. Translated: CASSYGRRADTQYF.

CDR3 amino acids: CASSLGLLVNTEAFF. The DNA of the CDR3 is TGTGCCAGCAGCTTGGGTCTGTTGGTGAACACTGAAGCTTTCTTT. V usage is TRBV5-8 and J usage is TRBJ1-1, with D unclear. Trimming removed 0 bases from V and 0 bases from J, with 9 bases in between. This CDR3 is built from 15 residues. Looked up from germline, CDR1 is SGHTS and CDR2 is YDEGEE.

CDR3 sequence: CAISAAGGLNEKLFF. Here the CDR3 DNA reads TGTGCCATCAGTGCGGCAGGGGGCCTTAATGAAAAACTGTTTTTT. V gene TRBV10-3 combines with J gene TRBJ1-4; TRBD1 aligns across 8 bases. This CDR3 is built from 15 residues. Trimming cost V 4 bases and J 4 bases; bases outside gene matches: 5. Per the germline V gene, CDR1 is ENHRY and CDR2 is SYGVKD.

The rearrangement links TRBV11-2 to TRBJ1-4; D perhaps matches TRBD1 (5 bases). V was clipped by 4 bases and J by 12 bases, with 21 bases between them. From germline, CDR1 is SGHAT and CDR2 FQNNGV. The CDR3 covers 15 residues. As DNA, the CDR3 is TGTGCCAGCAGCTCGGGACCGGGACGGTTGTCGGAACTGTTTTTT. Amino acid sequence: CASSSGPGRLSELFF.

This chain connects TRBV5-8 to TRBJ2-2; maybe TRBD2 (5 bases). Trimming took off 5 bases at V and 5 bases at J, with 22 bases between the two ends. CDR1 and CDR2 (germline): SGHTS, YDEGEE. The CDR3 is 17 amino acids. In nucleotides, the CDR3 is TGTGCCAGCAGTCTTGGCCTAGCTTCCCTGGGGACCGGGGAGCTGTTTTTT. Encoded protein: CASSLGLASLGTGELFF.

With regard to this clone: Within the sample, other DNA sequences also encode this same CDR3. This sequence joins TRBV4-2 and TRBJ2-3; 12 positions agree with TRBD2. V lost 2 bases and J lost 2; bases outside the gene matches: 2. Per germline, CDR1 LGHNA and CDR2 YNFKEQ. This CDR3 contains 16 residues. CDR3 DNA sequence: TGTGCCAGCAGCCAAACTAGCGGGGGGTCCACAGATACGCAGTATTTT. Amino acid sequence: CASSQTSGGSTDTQYF.

The chain uses TRBV14 and TRBJ2-5, with D perhaps TRBD1 or TRBD2 (5 bases each). Trimming pared 2 bases from V and 7 bases from J, leaving 17 bases between. Germline lookup yields CDR1 SGHDN and CDR2 FVKESK. This CDR3 is 15 amino acids long. Written as DNA, the CDR3 is TGTGCCAGCAGCCAAAGGGCAGGGAGTGGAGGGACCCAGTACTTC. This sequence encodes CASSQRAGSGGTQYF. Drawing the rest from reference TRBV14 and TRBJ2-5, the complete variable domain is EAGVTQFPSHSVIEKGQTVTLRCDPISGHDNLYWYRRVMGKEIKFLLHFVKESKQDESGMPNNRFLAERTGGTYSTLKVQPAELEDSGVYFCASSQRAGSGGTQYFGPGTRLLVL.

V usage is TRBV11-2 and J usage is TRBJ2-1; D is unclear. The CDR3 totals 16 residues. Germline-derived CDR1 and CDR2 are SGHAT and FQNNGV. The V gene lost 5 bases and the J gene lost 1 base, with 15 bases spanning the gap. CDR3 protein: CASSPPAPFSYNEQFF. CDR3 bases: TGTGCCAGCAGCCCCCCGGCCCCTTTTTCCTACAATGAGCAGTTCTTC. The variable domain in full, with the rest retrieved from reference TRBV11-2 and TRBJ2-1, is EAGVAQSPRYKIIEKRQSVAFWCNPISGHATLYWYQQILGQGPKLLIQFQNNGVVDDSQLPKDRFSAERLKGVDSTLKIQPAKLEDSAVYLCASSPPAPFSYNEQFFGPGTRLTVL.

This rearrangement joins TRBV11-2 to TRBJ2-5; possibly TRBD2 for D (6 bases). Deletions cut 3 bases from V and 1 base from J, with 15 bases between. The germline V gene encodes CDR1 SGHAT and CDR2 FQNNGV. CDR3 length equals 16 residues. CDR3 DNA: TGTGCCAGCAGCTTTGCGCCGTTTAGCGGCCAAGAGACCCAGTACTTC. Amino acid sequence: CASSFAPFSGQETQYF.

The gene calls are TRBV19 and TRBJ1-4; a weak D match, TRBD1 (6 bases). This CDR3 region has 15 residues. Between the trimmed V and J ends, which lost 4 bases and 6 bases, there was a span of 15 bases. From germline, CDR1 is LNHDA and CDR2 SQIVND (reference sequence). The CDR3 protein is CASSTHRVMDEKLFF. The DNA for the CDR3 is TGTGCCAGTAGTACCCACAGGGTAATGGATGAAAAACTGTTTTTT.